Following are 8 T cell receptor beta chains from one sample sequenced in a study of blood T cell repertoires in COVID-19. Generated by immunoSEQ multiplex PCR, the TCRdb table keeps only in-frame clones and is missing some. The sample records 250,000 to 300,000 clones, about 88% being singletons. Material for sequencing was peripheral blood. The source is a man younger than 30 with active or convalescent COVID-19.

The V gene is TRBV5-1, the J gene TRBJ2-3; tentative D call: TRBD2 (6 bases). V lost 4 bases and J 0 bases, leaving 15 bases between the germline ends. The CDR3 sequence is 16 residues long. In germline, CDR1 is SGHRS, CDR2 YFSETQ. The CDR3 sequence is CASSLGSSGSTDTQYF. The CDR3 DNA is TGCGCCAGCAGCCTGGGGAGTAGCGGTAGCACAGATACGCAGTATTTT.

V usage is TRBV28 and J usage is TRBJ2-5; 8 nucleotides match TRBD2. The CDR3 sequence is 15 residues long. Germline V CDR1 and CDR2: MDHEN, SYDVKM. Losses at the gene ends were 5 bases for V and 5 bases for J; bases not matched to a gene: 10. In DNA, the CDR3 is TGTGCCAGCAGTCTCCCTTCAATAGCGGGGGAGACCCAGTACTTC. It codes for CASSLPSIAGETQYF.

This chain uses TRBV18 with TRBJ1-4; D unresolved. Germline assignment: CDR1 KGHSH and CDR2 LQKENI. This CDR3 comprises 14 residues. V shed 3 bases and J shed 4 bases, with 9 bases lying between them. The chain's CDR3 is CASSPNSNNEKLFF. As DNA, the CDR3 is TGTGCCAGCTCACCCAACAGTAATAATGAAAAACTGTTTTTT.

This chain connects TRBV29-1 to TRBJ2-1, with 13 bases aligning to TRBD2. V shed 7 bases, J shed 7 bases, and the junction held 7 bases outside the gene matches. Germline values: CDR1 SQVTM, CDR2 ANQGSEA. The CDR3 has 14 residues. CDR3 sequence: CSGFGTSGENEQFF. CDR3 sequence (DNA): TGCAGCGGGTTCGGGACTAGCGGGGAGAATGAGCAGTTCTTC.

The genes are TRBV3-1 (or the pseudogene TRBV3-2) and TRBJ2-2; the match to TRBD2 covers 7 bases. V shed 4 bases and J 7 bases; nucleotides not matched to a gene: 12. From germline, CDR1 is LGHDT and CDR2 YNNKEL (reference sequence). This CDR3 is built from 16 residues. The CDR3 is CASSPRGAGDGGELFF. As DNA, the CDR3 is TGTGCCAGCAGCCCCCGAGGGGCGGGGGATGGCGGGGAGCTGTTTTTT.

The chain carries TRBV3-1 (or the pseudogene TRBV3-2) and TRBJ2-5; D possibly corresponds to TRBD1 (6 bases). CDR1 and CDR2 (germline): LGHDT, YNNKEL (reference sequence). The length of the CDR3 is 14 residues. V was cut by 4 bases and J by 7 bases, with 16 bases left in between. The CDR3 nucleotides read TGTGCCAGCAGCCCGACAGGACGTTTACGGACCCAGTACTTC. It specifies CASSPTGRLRTQYF.

This clone showed up just a few times. The chain joins TRBV6-5 to TRBJ2-7; tentative D call: TRBD2 (5 bases). This CDR3 spans 13 amino acids. The V gene lost 6 bases and the J gene lost 4 bases, with 13 bases spanning the gap. Per germline, CDR1 MNHEY and CDR2 SVGAGI. The CDR3: CASSRTGVYEQYF. The CDR3 nucleotides read TGTGCCAGCAGCAGGACTGGGGTATACGAGCAGTACTTC.

V is TRBV19 and J is TRBJ2-1, with D perhaps matching TRBD2 (6 bases). CDR1 is LNHDA, CDR2 SQIVND, per germline (reference sequence). The V end was cut by 5 bases, the J end by 5 bases, with 16 bases between. CDR3 length: 15 amino acids. As DNA, the CDR3 is TGTGCCAGTAGTGCCCCAGGGAGGAATCACAATGAGCAGTTCTTC. Its translation: CASSAPGRNHNEQFF.